One sample yielded the 10 T cell receptor beta chains listed below, sequenced in a study of control samples from healthy donors and cancer patients (dated by TCRdb to about 2020). Library construction relied on the immunoSEQ multiplex PCR assay. Drawn from immuneACCESS, this table holds only the in-frame rearrangements with V and J called that TCRdb kept. Clones are partly lost; checked studies trace under half to an unresolved V gene and leave the rest unexplained. A total of roughly 130,000 clones appear in this sample, approximately 94% of them only once. Together, the top ten hold roughly 1.7% of the sample. The sample was PBMCs. Receptor source: a man between 45 and 60 years old with head and neck cancer.

A single count supports this clone. The rearrangement links TRBV6-5 to TRBJ1-6, with D tentatively TRBD1 (5 bases). This CDR3 has 14 amino acids. Germline V gene sequence: CDR1 MNHEY, CDR2 SVGAGI. V was clipped by 6 bases and J by 5 bases, with 11 bases between them. The CDR3 bases are TGTGCCAGCAGCGAGGGACCGAATAATTCACCCCTCCACTTT. It is translated as CASSEGPNNSPLHF.

The chain has TRBV2 and TRBJ1-2; no clear D. Trimming shortened V by 7 bases and J by 0 bases, and 24 bases separated the two germline ends. Germline CDR1 is SNHLY and CDR2 is FYNNEI. The CDR3 runs 18 residues. Here the CDR3 DNA reads TGTGCCAGCACCGACCCCACCGGGTTCTGGTTGGCTAACTATGGCTACACCTTC. Its translation: CASTDPTGFWLANYGYTF.

In its sample, this clone was seen a few times. The chain carries TRBV5-1 and TRBJ1-6, with D possibly being TRBD1 (5 bases). The germline V gene has CDR1 SGHRS and CDR2 YFSETQ. The length of the CDR3 is 14 residues. V shed 4 bases and J shed 9 bases, with 14 bases lying between them. The CDR3 loop is CASSHRDGISPLHF. The CDR3 region has the DNA TGCGCCAGCAGCCACCGGGACGGAATTTCACCCCTCCACTTT.

The chain joins TRBV30 to TRBJ1-5; no definite D call. The CDR3 contains 14 residues. V dropped 3 bases and J dropped 3 bases, with 12 bases sitting between them. CDR1 and CDR2 from the germline V gene are GTSNPN and SVGIG (reference sequence). The CDR3 sequence: CAWSIGLYNQPQHF. CDR3 sequence (DNA): TGTGCCTGGAGCATAGGGCTCTACAATCAGCCCCAGCATTTT.

This chain links TRBV5-1 with TRBJ2-1; maybe TRBD1 (5 bases). Deletions cut 0 bases from V and 1 base from J, with 14 bases between. The CDR3 consists of 17 residues. CDR1 is SGHRS and CDR2 is YFSETQ in the germline V gene. This chain's CDR3 is CASSLAHQGASYNEQFF. For the CDR3, the DNA is TGCGCCAGCAGCTTGGCCCATCAGGGTGCATCCTACAATGAGCAGTTCTTC. The whole variable domain, remainder taken from reference TRBV5-1 and TRBJ2-1, is KAGVTQTPRYLIKTRGQQVTLSCSPISGHRSVSWYQQTPGQGLQFLFEYFSETQRNKGNFPGRFSGRQFSNSRSEMNVSTLELGDSALYLCASSLAHQGASYNEQFFGPGTRLTVL.

J is TRBJ1-5 and V is TRBV11-2, with TRBD1 as a possible D gene (5 bases). Germline values: CDR1 SGHAT, CDR2 FQNNGV. The CDR3 spans 15 residues. The V and J ends lost 0 bases and 4 bases respectively, with 10 bases between them. Here the CDR3 reads CASSLEGTRNQPQHF. The CDR3 region has the DNA TGTGCCAGCAGCTTAGAGGGGACCCGGAATCAGCCCCAGCATTTT. Based on the CDR3 plus reference TRBV11-2 and TRBJ1-5, the full variable domain is EAGVAQSPRYKIIEKRQSVAFWCNPISGHATLYWYQQILGQGPKLLIQFQNNGVVDDSQLPKDRFSAERLKGVDSTLKIQPAKLEDSAVYLCASSLEGTRNQPQHFGDGTRLSIL.

This clone was observed once. The chain is built from TRBV29-1 and TRBJ1-1; 8 bases are shared with TRBD1. Germline V CDR1 and CDR2: SQVTM, ANQGSEA. The CDR3 has 14 amino acids. J gave up 0 bases and V 4 bases, and 4 bases lay outside the gene matches. The CDR3 DNA is TGCAGCGTTGCAGGGGGCGATATGAACACTGAAGCTTTCTTT. Encoded protein: CSVAGGDMNTEAFF.

This chain joins TRBV10-3 and TRBJ1-1; D might be TRBD1 (5 bases). This CDR3 region has 14 residues. CDR1 ENHRY and CDR2 SYGVKD come from the germline V gene. Trimming pared 0 bases from V and 7 bases from J, leaving 12 bases between. CDR3 residues: CAISESKGDLEAFF. The CDR3 coding sequence is TGTGCCATCAGTGAGTCGAAAGGGGACCTTGAAGCTTTCTTT.

This rearrangement joins TRBV5-1 to TRBJ1-1; no reliable D call. Germline assignment: CDR1 SGHRS and CDR2 YFSETQ. This CDR3 has 14 residues. The V end was cut by 4 bases, the J end by 1 base, with 11 bases between. The CDR3: CASSVGGRNTEAFF. The CDR3 nucleotides read TGCGCCAGCAGCGTGGGAGGACGGAACACTGAAGCTTTCTTT.

The CDR3 protein is CASSRDGGATEAFF. The CDR3 DNA reads as TGTGCCAGCAGTCGGGACGGCGGGGCCACTGAAGCTTTCTTT. This rearrangement joins TRBV6-2 or TRBV6-3 to TRBJ1-1, with D tentatively TRBD1 (5 bases). This CDR3 region has 14 residues. Germline CDR1 and CDR2: MNHEY and SVGEGT. Trimming stripped 5 bases from V and 4 bases from J, with 14 bases between.